This T cell receptor (beta chain) appears in the sequencing data of a study of T cell repertoires in cytomegalovirus infection. Study-level background: Public signatures in TCR beta pointed to CMV infection and matching HLA type.

The CDR3 has 15 residues. With V trimmed by 7 bases and J by 7 bases, 7 bases remained unmatched. Germline loops: CDR1 MNHEY, CDR2 SVGEGT. This clonotype appeared a few times. Its antigen is not known. Study observations and caveats: Ex vivo, HLA-C-restricted CMV-specific TCR beta clonotypes prevailed over the rest of the response.

TCRdb ran MiXCR on the reads and lists one entry per CDR3 protein. Of tens of thousands of distinct CDR3 sequences in the sample, approximately 20% were seen once. The sequences come from CD8+ T cells from cultured PBMCs, collected from culture after CMV antigen stimulation. The receptor's source is a human donor in good health (CMV status not recorded). Some clones in this sample may be carry-over from other donors' samples. The V gene is TRBV6-2 or TRBV6-3, the J gene TRBJ1-6; TRBD1 matches 10 bases. For the CDR3, the DNA is TGTGCCAGCACCTGGACAGGGGGTAGGAATTCACCCCTCCACTTT. Its protein is CASTWTGGRNSPLHF.